This paragraph covers one TCR beta chain sequence. Its specificity is not known. Between the trimmed V and J ends, which lost 3 bases and 0 bases, there was a span of 3 bases. There are 12 residues in the CDR3. Per germline, CDR1 MDHEN and CDR2 SYDVKM. This sample stems from a study of cytomegalovirus exposure and HLA in healthy donors. Notes on the study in general: Rare sequences made up most TCRs, while some public TCRs were found in many donors.

PCR used 60 Vbeta primers and 13 Jbeta primers. The repertoire was sequenced with immunoSEQ multiplex PCR; TCRdb's copy has only in-frame clones and lacks some. Among 150,000 to 200,000 clones listed, 82% were seen once. The chain employs TRBV28 and TRBJ2-7; no reliable D call. This TCR was sampled from a man aged 50 or older in good health and CMV-seropositive. The material sequenced was PBMCs. The CDR3 here is CASSLSSYEQYF. In DNA form, the CDR3 reads TGTGCCAGCAGTTTGAGCTCCTACGAGCAGTACTTC. Looking up the rest from reference TRBV28 and TRBJ2-7 gives the full variable domain: DVKVTQSSRYLVKRTGEKVFLECVQDMDHENMFWYRQDPGLGLRLIYFSYDVKMKEKGDIPEGYSVSREKKERFSLILESASTNQTSMYLCASSLSSYEQYFGPGTRLTVT.